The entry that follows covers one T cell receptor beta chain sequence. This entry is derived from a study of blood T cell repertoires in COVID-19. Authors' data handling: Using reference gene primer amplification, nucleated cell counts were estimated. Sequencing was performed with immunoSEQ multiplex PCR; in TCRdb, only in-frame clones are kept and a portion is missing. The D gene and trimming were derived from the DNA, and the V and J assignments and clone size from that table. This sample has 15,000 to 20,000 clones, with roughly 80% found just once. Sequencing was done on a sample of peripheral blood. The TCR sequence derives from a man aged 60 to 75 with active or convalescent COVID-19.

CDR3 bases: TGTGCCATCAGTGAGTCGGGCAGGTCCTATGGCAACATTCAGTACTTC. Translating gives CAISESGRSYGNIQYF. The chain joins TRBV10-3 to TRBJ2-4; D unclear. Germline-derived CDR1 and CDR2 are ENHRY and SYGVKD. V was shortened by 0 bases and J by 7 bases, with 16 bases between the two germline ends. This CDR3 comprises 16 residues.